A selection of T cell receptor beta chains follows, all from one sample in a study of blood T cells in healthy people across ages. TCRdb analysed the 5' RACE reads with MiXCR anew, one entry per CDR3 protein. The sample yields about 1.5 million distinct CDR3 sequences, 35% to 45% seen once. The source material was blood. The source is a woman under 30 in good health. CDR3s include the opening cysteine and the closing phenylalanine or tryptophan. A D gene is named only where the DNA matches it firmly. A clone size is listed for some rows: how often the clone was seen (once, few, many), or a class if it is expanded.

v_gene: TRBV9
j_gene: TRBJ2-7
abundance: .
d_gene: .
len: 15
CDR3aa: CASSDSPLVSYEQYF
CDR3nt: TGTGCCAGCAGCGACTCACCACTCGTCTCCTACGAGCAGTACTTC

v_gene: TRBV19
j_gene: TRBJ2-5
abundance: few
d_gene: .
len: 13
CDR3aa: CASSIRDEETQYF
CDR3nt: TGTGCCAGTAGTATAAGGGACGAAGAGACCCAGTACTTC

v_gene: TRBV7-9
j_gene: TRBJ2-7
abundance: few
d_gene: TRBD2
len: 14
CDR3aa: CASSFVAGDYEQYF
CDR3nt: TGTGCCAGCAGCTTCGTAGCGGGAGACTACGAGCAGTACTTC

v_gene: TRBV7-3
j_gene: TRBJ2-7
abundance: .
d_gene: .
len: 14
CDR3aa: CASSYAGMGNEQYF
CDR3nt: TGTGCCAGCAGCTATGCGGGAATGGGAAACGAGCAGTACTTC

v_gene: TRBV12-3/TRBV12-4
j_gene: TRBJ2-1
abundance: few
d_gene: .
len: 16
CDR3aa: CASSKLRWVNYNEQFF
CDR3nt: TGTGCCAGCAGTAAATTGAGGTGGGTGAACTACAATGAGCAGTTCTTC

v_gene: TRBV7-2
j_gene: TRBJ1-5
abundance: once
d_gene: .
len: 13
CDR3aa: CASSSDGWEPQHF
CDR3nt: TGTGCCAGCAGCTCAGATGGGTGGGAGCCCCAGCATTTT

v_gene: TRBV7-2
j_gene: TRBJ2-3
abundance: .
d_gene: .
len: 13
CDR3aa: CASSLQFTDTQYF
CDR3nt: TGTGCCAGCAGCTTACAGTTCACAGATACGCAGTATTTT

v_gene: TRBV9
j_gene: TRBJ1-5
abundance: .
d_gene: .
len: 16
CDR3aa: CASSVGQDNDRQPQHF
CDR3nt: TGTGCCAGCAGCGTAGGGCAGGACAACGATCGTCAGCCCCAGCATTTT

v_gene: TRBV7-9
j_gene: TRBJ1-2
abundance: .
d_gene: TRBD1
len: 17
CDR3aa: CASSPSSGQGLHYGYTF
CDR3nt: TGTGCCAGCAGCCCATCATCCGGACAGGGCCTCCACTATGGCTACACCTTC

v_gene: TRBV20-1
j_gene: TRBJ2-3
abundance: few
d_gene: TRBD2
len: 13
CDR3aa: CSASSGGDDTQYF
CDR3nt: TGCAGTGCTAGTAGCGGGGGGGATGATACGCAGTATTTT

v_gene: TRBV10-3
j_gene: TRBJ2-7
abundance: few
d_gene: .
len: 13
CDR3aa: CAIRPQNGDEQYF
CDR3nt: TGTGCCATCAGGCCTCAGAATGGCGATGAGCAGTACTTC

v_gene: TRBV6-5
j_gene: TRBJ2-1
abundance: .
d_gene: .
len: 14
CDR3aa: CASSYPGGYNEQFF
CDR3nt: TGTGCCAGCAGTTACCCTGGGGGGTACAATGAGCAGTTCTTC

v_gene: TRBV5-1
j_gene: TRBJ2-5
abundance: once
d_gene: .
len: 13
CDR3aa: CASSFGLTETQYF
CDR3nt: TGCGCCAGCAGCTTTGGACTAACGGAGACCCAGTACTTC

v_gene: TRBV7-9
j_gene: TRBJ1-1
abundance: .
d_gene: .
len: 17
CDR3aa: CASSLGALGVGGTEAFF
CDR3nt: TGTGCCAGCAGCTTAGGAGCCCTGGGGGTTGGAGGCACTGAAGCTTTCTTT

v_gene: TRBV7-2
j_gene: TRBJ2-5
abundance: .
d_gene: TRBD1
len: 14
CDR3aa: CASSYVTGSETQYF
CDR3nt: TGTGCCAGCAGCTATGTGACAGGGTCAGAGACCCAGTACTTC

v_gene: TRBV12-3/TRBV12-4
j_gene: TRBJ1-5
abundance: .
d_gene: .
len: 15
CDR3aa: CASSPRAPDNQPQHF
CDR3nt: TGTGCCAGCAGTCCACGGGCCCCTGACAATCAGCCCCAGCATTTT

v_gene: TRBV4-3
j_gene: TRBJ2-5
abundance: .
d_gene: .
len: 13
CDR3aa: CASSPYEQGYLYF
CDR3nt: TGCGCCAGCAGCCCATATGAACAGGGCTATTTGTACTTC

v_gene: TRBV12-3/TRBV12-4
j_gene: TRBJ1-5
abundance: .
d_gene: .
len: 14
CDR3aa: CASSLAQANQPQHF
CDR3nt: TGTGCCAGCAGTTTAGCGCAAGCCAATCAGCCCCAGCATTTT

v_gene: TRBV18
j_gene: TRBJ2-7
abundance: .
d_gene: .
len: 14
CDR3aa: CASSRGDSTYEQYF
CDR3nt: TGTGCCAGCTCAAGGGGTGACAGTACCTACGAGCAGTACTTC

v_gene: TRBV11-2
j_gene: TRBJ2-7
abundance: .
d_gene: TRBD1
len: 16
CDR3aa: CASSSRQGAATYEQYF
CDR3nt: TGTGCCAGCAGCTCACGACAGGGAGCCGCGACCTACGAGCAGTACTTC

v_gene: TRBV7-9
j_gene: TRBJ2-7
abundance: .
d_gene: .
len: 14
CDR3aa: CASSLAFTPYEQYF
CDR3nt: TGTGCCAGCAGCTTAGCCTTCACGCCCTACGAGCAGTACTTC

v_gene: TRBV4-1
j_gene: TRBJ1-5
abundance: .
d_gene: TRBD1
len: 17
CDR3aa: CASSPGQGALSNQPQHF
CDR3nt: TGCGCCAGCAGCCCAGGACAGGGGGCCTTAAGCAATCAGCCCCAGCATTTT

v_gene: TRBV7-2
j_gene: TRBJ2-3
abundance: once
d_gene: .
len: 16
CDR3aa: CASSLGPRQGSDTQYF
CDR3nt: TGTGCCAGCAGCTTAGGGCCGCGGCAGGGGTCAGATACGCAGTATTTT

v_gene: TRBV9
j_gene: TRBJ2-1
abundance: few
d_gene: .
len: 16
CDR3aa: CASSETQGRVYNEQFF
CDR3nt: TGTGCCAGCAGCGAAACACAGGGAAGGGTCTACAATGAGCAGTTCTTC

v_gene: TRBV6-1
j_gene: TRBJ1-2
abundance: .
d_gene: TRBD1
len: 16
CDR3aa: CASSGGQGATRNGYTF
CDR3nt: TGTGCCAGCAGTGGCGGACAGGGAGCAACAAGGAATGGCTACACCTTC

v_gene: TRBV7-8
j_gene: TRBJ1-4
abundance: .
d_gene: .
len: 13
CDR3aa: CASSLLEEEKLFF
CDR3nt: TGTGCCAGCAGCCTCTTGGAGGAGGAAAAACTGTTTTTT

v_gene: TRBV10-3
j_gene: TRBJ1-2
abundance: .
d_gene: .
len: 15
CDR3aa: CAISEGGRSQGSYTF
CDR3nt: TGTGCCATCAGTGAGGGTGGCAGGTCCCAGGGAAGCTACACCTTC

v_gene: TRBV20-1
j_gene: TRBJ1-5
abundance: .
d_gene: .
len: 13
CDR3aa: CSARYSPNQPQHF
CDR3nt: TGCAGTGCTAGATATAGTCCGAATCAGCCCCAGCATTTT

v_gene: TRBV5-1
j_gene: TRBJ2-7
abundance: .
d_gene: TRBD1
len: 15
CDR3aa: CASSLEGTGGIEQYF
CDR3nt: TGCGCCAGCAGCTTGGAAGGGACAGGGGGCATCGAGCAGTACTTC

v_gene: TRBV7-2
j_gene: TRBJ2-1
abundance: .
d_gene: TRBD2
len: 13
CDR3aa: CSSSLELADEKFF
CDR3nt: TGTTCCAGCAGCTTAGAACTAGCGGATGAGAAGTTCTTC

v_gene: TRBV9
j_gene: TRBJ1-2
abundance: .
d_gene: .
len: 17
CDR3aa: CASSVLPTGTTNYGYTF
CDR3nt: TGTGCCAGCAGCGTCTTACCGACTGGGACGACTAACTATGGCTACACCTTC

v_gene: TRBV20-1
j_gene: TRBJ1-5
abundance: .
d_gene: .
len: 11
CDR3aa: CSARDGGPQHF
CDR3nt: TGCAGTGCTAGAGATGGGGGGCCCCAGCATTTT